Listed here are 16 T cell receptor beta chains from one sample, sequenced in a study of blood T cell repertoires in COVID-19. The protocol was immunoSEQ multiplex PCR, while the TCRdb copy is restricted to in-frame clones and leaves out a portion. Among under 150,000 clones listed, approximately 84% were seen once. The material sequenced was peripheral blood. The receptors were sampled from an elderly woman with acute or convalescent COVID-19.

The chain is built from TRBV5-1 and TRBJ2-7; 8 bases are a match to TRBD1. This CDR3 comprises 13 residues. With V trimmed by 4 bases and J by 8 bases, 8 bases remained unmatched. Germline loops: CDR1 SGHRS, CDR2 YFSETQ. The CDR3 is CASSPGQGVQQYF. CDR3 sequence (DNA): TGCGCCAGCAGCCCCGGACAGGGAGTTCAGCAGTACTTC.

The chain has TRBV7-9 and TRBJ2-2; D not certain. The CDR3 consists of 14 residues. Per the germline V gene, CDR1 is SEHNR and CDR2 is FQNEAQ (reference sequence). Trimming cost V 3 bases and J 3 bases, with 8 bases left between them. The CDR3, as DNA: TGTGCCAGCAGCTTTAGAGTGGACACCGGGGAGCTGTTTTTT. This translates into CASSFRVDTGELFF.

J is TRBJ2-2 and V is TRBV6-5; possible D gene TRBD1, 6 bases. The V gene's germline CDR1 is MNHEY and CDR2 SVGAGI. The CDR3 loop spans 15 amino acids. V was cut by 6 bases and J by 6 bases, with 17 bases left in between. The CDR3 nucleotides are TGTGCCAGCAGCCTCGGACAGCCGGGGTCCGGGGAGCTGTTTTTT. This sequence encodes CASSLGQPGSGELFF.

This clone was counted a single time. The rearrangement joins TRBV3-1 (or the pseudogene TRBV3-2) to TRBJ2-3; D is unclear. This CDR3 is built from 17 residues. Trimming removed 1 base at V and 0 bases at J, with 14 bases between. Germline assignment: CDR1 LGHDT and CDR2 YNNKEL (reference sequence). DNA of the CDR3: TGTGCCAGCAGCCAAGTTGTCGGAGACCTTAGCACAGATACGCAGTATTTT. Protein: CASSQVVGDLSTDTQYF.

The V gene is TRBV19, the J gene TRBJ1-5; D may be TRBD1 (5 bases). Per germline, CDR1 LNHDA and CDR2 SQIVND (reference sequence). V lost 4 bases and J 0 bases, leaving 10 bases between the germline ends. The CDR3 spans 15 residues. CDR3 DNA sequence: TGTGCCAGTAGTAAGACAGATTATAGCAATCAGCCCCAGCATTTT. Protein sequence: CASSKTDYSNQPQHF.

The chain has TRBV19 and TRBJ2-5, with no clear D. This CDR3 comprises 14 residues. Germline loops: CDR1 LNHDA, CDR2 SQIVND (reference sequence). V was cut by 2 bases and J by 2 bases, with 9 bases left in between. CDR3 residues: CASSILTSQETQYF. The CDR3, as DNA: TGTGCCAGTAGTATACTTACATCACAAGAGACCCAGTACTTC. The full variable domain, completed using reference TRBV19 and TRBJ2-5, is DGGITQSPKYLFRKEGQNVTLSCEQNLNHDAMYWYRQDPGQGLRLIYYSQIVNDFQKGDIAEGYSVSREKKESFPLTVTSAQKNPTAFYLCASSILTSQETQYFGPGTRLLVL.

For the CDR3, the DNA is TGTGCCAGCAGTGTGAGGGGGAGTAATGAAAAACTGTTTTTT. This encodes CASSVRGSNEKLFF. This chain links TRBV2 with TRBJ1-4; D may be TRBD1 (6 bases). Trimming removed 4 bases at V and 4 bases at J, with 10 bases between. In germline, CDR1 is SNHLY, CDR2 FYNNEI. The CDR3 contains 14 residues.

This CDR3 reads CASSEEAGTQYF. The DNA of the CDR3 is TGTGCCAGCAGTGAGGAAGCGGGGACCCAGTACTTC. The gene calls are TRBV2 and TRBJ2-5; possibly TRBD2 for D (6 bases). The V gene lost 3 bases and the J gene lost 7 bases, with 9 bases spanning the gap. CDR3 length: 12 amino acids. Germline loops: CDR1 SNHLY, CDR2 FYNNEI. The variable domain in full, completed from reference TRBV2 and TRBJ2-5, reads EPEVTQTPSHQVTQMGQEVILRCVPISNHLYFYWYRQILGQKVEFLVSFYNNEISEKSEIFDDQFSVERPDGSNFTLKIRSTKLEDSAMYFCASSEEAGTQYFGPGTRLLVL.

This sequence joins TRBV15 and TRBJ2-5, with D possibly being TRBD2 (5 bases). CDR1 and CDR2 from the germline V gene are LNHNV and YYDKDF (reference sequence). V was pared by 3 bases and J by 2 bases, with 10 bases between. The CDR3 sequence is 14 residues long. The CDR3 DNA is TGTGCCACCAGCAGGAGAAGCGGACAAGAGACCCAGTACTTC. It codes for CATSRRSGQETQYF.

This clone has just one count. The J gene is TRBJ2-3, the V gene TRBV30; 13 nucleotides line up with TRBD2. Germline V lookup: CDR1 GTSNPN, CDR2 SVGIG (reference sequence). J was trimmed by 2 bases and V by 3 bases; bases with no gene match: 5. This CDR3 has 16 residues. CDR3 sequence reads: CAWRLGLAGVTDTQYF. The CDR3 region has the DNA TGTGCCTGGAGGCTCGGACTAGCGGGGGTCACAGATACGCAGTATTTT.

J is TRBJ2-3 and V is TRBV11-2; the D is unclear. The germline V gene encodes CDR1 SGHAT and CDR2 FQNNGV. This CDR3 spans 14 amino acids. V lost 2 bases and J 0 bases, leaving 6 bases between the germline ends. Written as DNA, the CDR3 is TGTGCCAGCAGCTTACTCGGTAGCACAGATACGCAGTATTTT. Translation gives CASSLLGSTDTQYF.

CDR3 in amino acids: CASSDGTSGYNEQFF. The DNA of the CDR3 is TGCGCCAGCAGTGATGGGACTAGCGGTTACAATGAGCAGTTCTTC. The V and J genes are TRBV10-2 and TRBJ2-1; 11 bases align to TRBD2. CDR1 is WSHSY, CDR2 SAAADI, per germline. V lost 3 bases, J lost 4 bases, and 2 bases stayed unmatched. The CDR3 runs to 15 residues.

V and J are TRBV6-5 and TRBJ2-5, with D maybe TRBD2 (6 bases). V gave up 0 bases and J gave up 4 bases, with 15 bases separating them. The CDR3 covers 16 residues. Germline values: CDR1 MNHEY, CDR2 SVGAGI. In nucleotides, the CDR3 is TGTGCCAGCAGTTACTCGGGAGGTCGTAAAGGAGAGACCCAGTACTTC. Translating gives CASSYSGGRKGETQYF.

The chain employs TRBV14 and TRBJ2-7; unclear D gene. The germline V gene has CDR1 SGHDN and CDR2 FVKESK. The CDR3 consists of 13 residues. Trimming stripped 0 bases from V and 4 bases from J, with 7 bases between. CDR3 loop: CASSQELRYEQYF. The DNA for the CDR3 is TGTGCCAGCAGCCAAGAGTTGCGGTACGAGCAGTACTTC. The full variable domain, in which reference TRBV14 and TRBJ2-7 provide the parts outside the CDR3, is EAGVTQFPSHSVIEKGQTVTLRCDPISGHDNLYWYRRVMGKEIKFLLHFVKESKQDESGMPNNRFLAERTGGTYSTLKVQPAELEDSGVYFCASSQELRYEQYFGPGTRLTVT.

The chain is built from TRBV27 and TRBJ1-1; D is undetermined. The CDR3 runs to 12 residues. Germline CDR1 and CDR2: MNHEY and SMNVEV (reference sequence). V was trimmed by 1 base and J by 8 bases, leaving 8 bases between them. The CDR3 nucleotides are TGTGCCAGCAGTTTATTCGGAGGGGAAGCTTTCTTT. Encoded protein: CASSLFGGEAFF.

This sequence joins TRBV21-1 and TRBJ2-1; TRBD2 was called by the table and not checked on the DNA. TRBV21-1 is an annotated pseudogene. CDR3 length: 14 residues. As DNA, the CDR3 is TGTGCCACCGAAAAGGGACTCGCTGTGCATGAGCAGTTCTTC. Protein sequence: CATEKGLAVHEQFF.